This T cell receptor (beta chain) was sequenced in a study of cytomegalovirus exposure and HLA in healthy donors. Study-level information: An earlier analysis identified fewer than 130 million unique TCR beta sequences in 170 million or so T cells.

Per the germline V gene, CDR1 is SGHNT and CDR2 is YYREEE (reference sequence). Between the trimmed V and J ends, which lost 2 bases and 5 bases, there was a span of 10 bases. This CDR3 comprises 13 residues. 60 Vbeta and 13 Jbeta primers were used in PCR. Sequenced by immunoSEQ multiplex PCR; TCRdb stores in-frame clones only, minus some. The sample includes some 180,000 clones, approximately 82% of them seen just once. This clonotype was sampled from a middle-aged man in good health and CMV-seropositive. The specimen sequenced was PBMCs. The V call is TRBV5-4, the J call TRBJ2-5, with D maybe TRBD2 (5 bases). In DNA, the CDR3 is TGTGCCAGCAGCTTAGACCGGAGGGAGACCCAGTACTTC. Its translation: CASSLDRRETQYF. Supplemented by reference TRBV5-4 and TRBJ2-5, the full variable domain reads ETGVTQSPTHLIKTRGQQVTLRCSSQSGHNTVSWYQQALGQGPQFIFQYYREEENGRGNFPPRFSGLQFPNYSSELNVNALELDDSALYLCASSLDRRETQYFGPGTRLLVL.